A single T cell receptor (beta chain) is shown here with its context. This specimen comes from a study of blood T cell repertoires in COVID-19. Study context: From T cells, B-cell-depleted T cells, or PBMCs came the material, which was cDNA or gDNA.

The CDR3 runs 14 residues. Germline-derived CDR1 and CDR2 are ENHRY and SYGVKD. The V and J ends lost 2 bases and 8 bases respectively, with 13 bases between them. Authors' data handling: Counts of nucleated cells, estimated from reference gene primer amplification, were obtained. Sequencing used immunoSEQ multiplex PCR; TCRdb keeps in-frame clones, though not all of them. That table gives V, J and clone size, and the DNA gave D and trimming. The sample includes around 170,000 clones, about 90% of them seen just once. Sequenced input: PBMCs or T cells enriched from blood (not recorded which). This clonotype originated in a woman younger than 35 who had recovered from COVID-19. The rearrangement uses TRBV10-3 and TRBJ1-3; no definite D call. CDR3 nucleotide sequence: TGTGCCATCAGTGAGGTTGAGGGCGGGGACACCATATATTTT. It codes for CAISEVEGGDTIYF.